The rows below give T cell receptor beta chains drawn from one sample of a study of CD8+CD57+ T cells in acquired aplastic anemia. MiXCR, run by TCRdb on the reads, gives a single entry per CDR3 protein. The table lists around 230,000 distinct CDR3 sequences, approximately 57% of them singletons, with 25% to 30% in the top ten. Sequenced sample: sorted CD4+, CD8+, or CD8+CD57+ T cells (not recorded which) from PBMCs. The receptors shown here come from a human donor in good health. Each CDR3 is given with its conserved first and last residue. The D gene is left open where the match is weak. Size is stated for part of the rows, as once, few or many counts, or as a class when the clone is expanded.

TRBV20-1,TRBD2,.,TRBJ2-7,CSTPGGQISHEQYF,TGCAGCACCCCGGGGGGGCAAATCTCCCACGAGCAGTACTTC
TRBV7-9,.,.,TRBJ1-1,CASSLVGQGTEAFF,TGTGCCAGCAGCTTAGTAGGGCAGGGTACTGAAGCTTTCTTT
TRBV7-3,.,.,TRBJ2-2,CASSLTLQPTGELFF,TGTGCCAGCAGCTTAACTCTCCAACCCACCGGGGAGCTGTTTTTT
TRBV12-3/TRBV12-4,.,.,TRBJ1-2,CASMRSGRTNYGYTF,TGTGCCAGCATGAGGTCAGGGAGGACGAACTATGGCTACACCTTC
TRBV27,.,few,TRBJ2-2,CASSSTGTTGELFF,TGTGCCAGCAGCTCAACAGGGACCACCGGGGAGCTGTTTTTT
TRBV28,TRBD1,many,TRBJ1-5,CASSGDRGYQPQHF,TGTGCCAGCAGTGGGGACAGGGGTTATCAGCCCCAGCATTTT
TRBV12-3/TRBV12-4,.,.,TRBJ1-2,CASRQLRDGYTF,TGTGCCAGCAGACAACTCCGAGATGGCTACACCTTC
TRBV7-2,.,.,TRBJ1-1,CASSRTLNTEAFF,TGTGCCAGCAGCCGCACGCTGAACACTGAAGCTTTCTTT
TRBV7-2,TRBD1,.,TRBJ2-7,CASSQTGDRRTSYEQYF,TGTGCCAGCAGTCAGACCGGGGACAGGCGGACTTCCTACGAGCAGTACTTC
TRBV6-4,TRBD2,.,TRBJ2-1,CASSAGTSGYYEQFF,TGTGCCAGCAGTGCCGGGACTAGCGGGTACTATGAGCAGTTCTTC
TRBV7-6,.,.,TRBJ1-6,CASSFREIGSPLHF,TGTGCCAGCAGCTTTAGGGAAATTGGGTCACCCCTCCACTTT
TRBV19,.,many,TRBJ1-5,CASLRYQPQHF,TGTGCCAGTCTGAGGTATCAGCCCCAGCATTTT
TRBV6-1,TRBD1,few,TRBJ2-7,CASSLRDRSYEQYF,TGTGCCAGCAGTCTCCGGGACAGGTCCTACGAGCAGTACTTC
TRBV20-1,TRBD1,.,TRBJ2-7,CSARFATGGWDEQYF,TGCAGTGCTAGATTCGCGACAGGGGGCTGGGACGAGCAGTACTTC
TRBV7-9,.,many,TRBJ2-3,CASSQNRFPPDTQYF,TGTGCCAGCAGCCAGAACCGCTTCCCCCCAGATACGCAGTATTTT
TRBV29-1,.,.,TRBJ1-4,CSASIGLEKLFF,TGCAGCGCCTCTATTGGACTTGAAAAACTGTTTTTT
TRBV11-1,.,.,TRBJ2-1,CASRTARVNEQFF,TGTGCCAGCAGGACCGCAAGAGTTAATGAGCAGTTCTTC
TRBV20-1,.,many,TRBJ2-7,CSASSGGYEQYF,TGCAGTGCTTCCAGCGGTGGGTACGAGCAGTACTTC
TRBV20-1,TRBD2,many,TRBJ2-5,CSAPGVLAGDQETQYF,TGCAGTGCCCCCGGAGTGTTAGCGGGCGATCAAGAGACCCAGTACTTC
TRBV2,.,.,TRBJ2-7,CANSGTTYEQYF,TGTGCCAACTCCGGGACGACCTACGAGCAGTACTTC
TRBV20-1,TRBD1,.,TRBJ2-5,CSALGQGKETQYF,TGCAGTGCCCTGGGACAGGGGAAGGAGACCCAGTACTTC
TRBV2,.,.,TRBJ2-7,CASSGTGREDYEQYF,TGTGCCAGCAGCGGTACAGGTAGGGAGGACTACGAGCAGTACTTC
TRBV6-6,TRBD1,once,TRBJ2-7,CASSAPGQGNQQYF,TGTGCCAGCAGTGCCCCGGGACAGGGGAACCAGCAGTACTTC
TRBV7-9,TRBD1,.,TRBJ2-7,CASSFFDRDEQYF,TGTGCCAGCAGCTTCTTCGACAGGGACGAGCAGTACTTC
TRBV5-1,.,many,TRBJ2-1,CASSLDNEQFF,TGCGCCAGCAGCTTGGACAATGAGCAGTTCTTC
TRBV20-1,TRBD1,.,TRBJ1-5,CSARRTGRNQPQHF,TGCAGTGCTAGAAGGACAGGGAGAAATCAGCCCCAGCATTTT
TRBV5-8,.,many,TRBJ2-1,CASSLGTAGGEQFF,TGTGCCAGCAGCTTGGGGACAGCCGGTGGTGAGCAGTTCTTC
TRBV19,.,.,TRBJ1-5,CASSNQVQPQHF,TGTGCCAGTAGTAACCAAGTTCAGCCCCAGCATTTT
TRBV19,.,.,TRBJ1-5,CASSIQINQPQHF,TGTGCCAGTAGTATACAAATCAATCAGCCCCAGCATTTT
TRBV20-1,TRBD2,.,TRBJ2-7,CSASRPAGGGEQYF,TGCAGTGCTAGCCGGCCGGCGGGAGGGGGGGAGCAGTACTTC
TRBV5-5,.,many,TRBJ2-1,CASSLGGHEQFF,TGTGCCAGCAGCTTGGGGGGACATGAGCAGTTCTTC
TRBV3-1,.,.,TRBJ2-2,CARQGTGELFF,TGTGCCAGACAGGGAACCGGGGAGCTGTTTTTT
TRBV6-4,.,.,TRBJ1-1,CTTPSPGNTEAFF,TGTACCACCCCTTCCCCGGGCAACACTGAAGCTTTCTTT
TRBV20-1,.,.,TRBJ2-7,CSASSPGDFYYEQYF,TGCAGTGCCAGCTCCCCCGGTGACTTTTACTACGAGCAGTACTTC
TRBV9,TRBD1,once,TRBJ2-1,CASSSGTDPYEQFF,TGTGCCAGCAGCTCCGGGACAGACCCCTACGAGCAGTTCTTC
TRBV29-1,.,.,TRBJ1-1,CSVERAGVPNTEAFF,TGCAGCGTTGAAAGGGCAGGTGTCCCGAACACTGAAGCTTTCTTT
TRBV20-1,.,.,TRBJ1-2,CSAARTGKLMGGYTF,TGCAGTGCCGCGAGGACGGGGAAACTTATGGGCGGCTACACCTTC
TRBV7-6,TRBD2,.,TRBJ2-2,CASSLGAGGDLFF,TGTGCCAGCAGCTTAGGAGCGGGAGGGGATCTGTTTTTT
TRBV7-2,.,.,TRBJ2-1,CASSARQYNEQFF,TGTGCCAGCAGCGCACGACAGTACAATGAGCAGTTCTTC
TRBV10-3,.,.,TRBJ1-2,CATRQSNYGYTF,TGTGCCACCAGACAGTCTAACTATGGCTACACCTTC
TRBV19,.,.,TRBJ2-1,CASSMVGRFSYNEQFF,TGTGCCAGTAGTATGGTGGGCCGTTTCTCCTACAATGAGCAGTTCTTC
TRBV15,TRBD2,.,TRBJ2-3,CATSNGGAGTDTQYF,TGTGCCACCAGCAACGGGGGGGCTGGCACAGATACGCAGTATTTT
TRBV2,TRBD2,.,TRBJ2-2,CASSEAGGPTGELFF,TGTGCCAGCAGTGAGGCGGGGGGGCCGACCGGGGAGCTGTTTTTT
TRBV24-1,.,.,TRBJ2-1,CATRDGKREGPSYNEQFF,TGTGCCACCAGGGACGGCAAACGAGAGGGACCCTCCTACAATGAGCAGTTCTTC
TRBV25-1,TRBD1,few,TRBJ1-3,CASSDPDRVGGNTIYF,TGTGCCAGCAGTGATCCCGACAGGGTTGGTGGAAACACCATATATTTT
TRBV20-1,.,.,TRBJ2-7,CSASFSASYEQYF,TGCAGTGCCAGCTTCTCGGCCTCCTACGAGCAGTACTTC